The rows below give T cell receptor beta chains drawn from one sample of a study of blood T cell repertoires in COVID-19. Only in-frame clones appear in the TCRdb table, and some are missing; sequencing was by immunoSEQ multiplex PCR. The sample lists fewer than 65,000 clones, 86% occurring once. Sequences were obtained from peripheral blood. All receptors derive from a man aged 55 to 70 with acute or convalescent COVID-19. The conserved cysteine and the conserved F or W are not part of the CDR3 here.

j_call v_call cdr3_aa
TRBJ2-7 TRBV3-1/TRBV3-2 ASSQPGQGAGEQY
TRBJ2-5 TRBV2 ASSVGERETQY
TRBJ1-1 TRBV7-9 ASSIQHRNTEAF
TRBJ2-7 TRBV28 ASSAWTGNIEQY
TRBJ2-7 TRBV2 ASSVDRAYEQY
TRBJ2-3 TRBV28 ASSRDLADTDTQY
TRBJ2-7 TRBV5-1 ASSAGLAGEQY
TRBJ1-2 TRBV29-1 SVDSLVPYGYT
TRBJ2-7 TRBV15 ATSREGGSYEQY
TRBJ2-7 TRBV27 ASSPLGTGDEQY
TRBJ1-6 TRBV6-6 ATVDGGPVNSPLH
TRBJ2-1 TRBV6-5 ASSYSQGPYNEQF
TRBJ1-6 TRBV16 ASSLDRGNSPLH
TRBJ2-5 TRBV7-9 ASSLPLGTQETQY
TRBJ2-3 TRBV6-4 ASSLGSGGTDTQY
TRBJ1-1 TRBV9 ASSVGQGVDTEAF
TRBJ2-2 TRBV28 ASSLGPKELF
TRBJ1-2 TRBV29-1 SVEEQGRGGYT
TRBJ2-1 TRBV14 ASSKTGRSERNEQF
TRBJ2-7 TRBV7-2 ASSLGGGRVGEQY
TRBJ1-2 TRBV28 ASSNTDRLMYGYT
TRBJ1-1 TRBV29-1 SVGAGELDTEAF
TRBJ1-5 TRBV4-1 ASSQEFRQGPYNQPQH
TRBJ2-7 TRBV5-1 ASSLSDRSYEQY
TRBJ2-3 TRBV6-2/TRBV6-3 ASSYSKRQNTDTQY
TRBJ2-2 TRBV7-2 ASSSDRIGELF
TRBJ2-1 TRBV5-4 ASNLGTGVYEQF
TRBJ1-5 TRBV6-5 ASRSGEHQH
TRBJ2-2 TRBV19 ASSISEPGELF
TRBJ2-7 TRBV7-2 ASSLGLPPYEQY
TRBJ2-5 TRBV5-1 ASSLVAGGEWETQY